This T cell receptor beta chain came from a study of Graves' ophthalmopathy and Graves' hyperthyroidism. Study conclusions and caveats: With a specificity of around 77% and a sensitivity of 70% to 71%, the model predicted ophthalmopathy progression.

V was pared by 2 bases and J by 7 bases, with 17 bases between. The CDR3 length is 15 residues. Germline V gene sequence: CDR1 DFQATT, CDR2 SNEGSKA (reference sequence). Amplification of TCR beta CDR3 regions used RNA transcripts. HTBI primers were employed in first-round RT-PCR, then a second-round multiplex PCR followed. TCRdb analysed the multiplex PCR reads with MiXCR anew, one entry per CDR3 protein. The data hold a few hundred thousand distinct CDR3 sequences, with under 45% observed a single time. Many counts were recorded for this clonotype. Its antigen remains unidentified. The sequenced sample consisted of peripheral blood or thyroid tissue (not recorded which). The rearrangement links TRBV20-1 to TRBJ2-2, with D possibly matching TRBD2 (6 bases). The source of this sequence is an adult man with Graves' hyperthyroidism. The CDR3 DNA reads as TGCAGTGCTAGATTGGGGGGAGGCGGGTACGGGGAGCTGTTTTTT. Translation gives CSARLGGGGYGELFF.